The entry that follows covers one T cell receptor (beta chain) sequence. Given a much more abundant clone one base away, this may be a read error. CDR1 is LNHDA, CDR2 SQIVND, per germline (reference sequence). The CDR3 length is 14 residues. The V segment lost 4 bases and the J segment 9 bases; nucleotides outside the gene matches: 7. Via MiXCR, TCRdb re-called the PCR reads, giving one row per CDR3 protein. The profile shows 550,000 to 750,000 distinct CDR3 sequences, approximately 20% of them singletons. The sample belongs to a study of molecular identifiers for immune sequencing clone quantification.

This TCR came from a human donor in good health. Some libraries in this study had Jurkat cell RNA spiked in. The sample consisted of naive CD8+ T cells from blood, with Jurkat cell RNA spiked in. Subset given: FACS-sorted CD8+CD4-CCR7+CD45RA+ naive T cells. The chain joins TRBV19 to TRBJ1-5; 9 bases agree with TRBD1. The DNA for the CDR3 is TGTGCCAGTAGTACTGGGACAGGGCTTCGGCCCCAGCATTTT. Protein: CASSTGTGLRPQHF.